Below are 25 T cell receptor beta chains sequenced from a single sample in a study of CD8 T cells in ankylosing spondylitis. MiXCR, run by TCRdb on the 5' RACE reads, gives a single entry per CDR3 protein. Here the sample spans about 240,000 distinct CDR3 sequences, about 10% being singletons. The sample comprised blood, either unsorted or a sorted T cell fraction (not recorded which). The receptors originated from a male donor with ankylosing spondylitis or in good health (not recorded which).

This clonotype was seen repeatedly, ten times or more. The chain couples TRBV5-1 to TRBJ2-7; a weak D match, TRBD2 (6 bases). V lost 1 base, J lost 3 bases, and 14 bases lay in between. This CDR3 has 15 amino acids. The V gene's germline CDR1 is SGHRS and CDR2 YFSETQ. As DNA, the CDR3 is TGCGCCAGCAGCTTGACGGGGGAATCTCTCTACGAGCAGTACTTC. Translating it yields CASSLTGESLYEQYF.

In this sample, this clonotype turned up many times. V is TRBV3-1 and J is TRBJ2-1; TRBD2 matches at 9 bases. Germline V gene data show CDR1 as LGHDT and CDR2 as YNNKEL (reference sequence). This CDR3 spans 16 amino acids. J gave up 10 bases and V 0 bases, and 10 bases lay outside the gene matches. The CDR3 DNA is TGTGCCAGCAGCCAAGACCGCGGGGGGGCACTAAGAGAGCAGTTCTTC. Translation gives CASSQDRGGALREQFF.

V gene TRBV28 combines with J gene TRBJ1-2; perhaps TRBD1 as D (5 bases). This CDR3 contains 12 residues. Germline CDR1 reads MDHEN; CDR2 reads SYDVKM. Trimming left V 8 bases short and J 3 bases short, with 10 bases between. CDR3 in amino acids: CASQGSYYGYTF. CDR3 nucleotides: TGTGCCAGCCAGGGTTCATACTATGGCTACACCTTC.

Many counts were recorded for this clonotype. The genes are TRBV12-3 or TRBV12-4 and TRBJ1-2; TRBD1 is a possible D gene (6 bases). V was pared by 5 bases and J by 7 bases, with 17 bases between. The CDR3 totals 14 residues. The CDR3 nucleotides read TGTGCCAGCAGTCTACAGGGACGAGCTCCTGGCTACACCTTC. As protein: CASSLQGRAPGYTF.

With regard to this clonotype: This may be a read error, as it is one base from a much larger clone. The CDR3 does not close with the conserved phenylalanine or tryptophan, likely indicating a read error. Because the CDR3's place on the DNA is in doubt, the DNA is left out and the CDR3 is given as listed by TCRdb. The chain employs TRBV12-3 or TRBV12-4 and TRBJ2-7; the D call TRBD1 from the table was never checked on the DNA. The CDR3 has 13 residues if both end residues are counted. The CDR3 reads CASSLGPRTGLNL.

The gene calls are TRBV4-1 and TRBJ2-5; D unresolved. CDR1 and CDR2 (germline): MGHRA, YSYEKL. Trimming removed 5 bases at V and 1 base at J, with 14 bases between. The CDR3 loop spans 15 amino acids. The CDR3 protein is CASSAVSLPQETQYF. Written as DNA, the CDR3 is TGCGCCAGCAGCGCAGTTAGTCTCCCCCAAGAGACCCAGTACTTC.

This clonotype was seen repeatedly, ten times or more. The chain couples TRBV5-1 to TRBJ1-1, with 9 bases aligning to TRBD1. The germline gives CDR1 SGHRS, CDR2 YFSETQ. The CDR3 runs 17 residues. Trimming cost V 3 bases and J 2 bases; bases outside gene matches: 11. DNA for the CDR3: TGCGCCAGCAGCTCGTCCGGGACAGGGCATATTAACACTGAAGCTTTCTTT. Translated, it gives CASSSSGTGHINTEAFF. The entire variable domain, with the rest obtained from reference TRBV5-1 and TRBJ1-1, is as follows: KAGVTQTPRYLIKTRGQQVTLSCSPISGHRSVSWYQQTPGQGLQFLFEYFSETQRNKGNFPGRFSGRQFSNSRSEMNVSTLELGDSALYLCASSSSGTGHINTEAFFGQGTRLTVV.

This clonotype was recorded at least ten times. The rearrangement links TRBV5-1 to TRBJ1-1; no definite D call. Germline CDR1 reads SGHRS; CDR2 reads YFSETQ. V was pared by 4 bases and J by 1 base, with 8 bases between. CDR3 size: 13 residues. The chain's CDR3 is CASSRQENTEAFF. The CDR3 nucleotides are TGCGCCAGCAGCCGTCAGGAGAACACTGAAGCTTTCTTT.

This clonotype was counted many times. This chain links TRBV12-3 or TRBV12-4 with TRBJ2-2; D unclear. The V end was cut by 2 bases, the J end by 2 bases, with 6 bases between. The CDR3 has 14 amino acids. In nucleotides, the CDR3 is TGTGCCAGCAGTTTAACTCCCAACACCGGGGAGCTGTTTTTT. This translates into CASSLTPNTGELFF.

This clonotype was seen many times. The chain combines TRBV20-1 with TRBJ2-2; 13 nucleotides line up with TRBD2. CDR1 and CDR2 (germline): DFQATT, SNEGSKA (reference sequence). This CDR3 has 16 residues. Trimming took 0 bases from V and 6 from J; bases not matched to a gene: 4. The CDR3 loop is CSARDGLAGEAGELFF. The CDR3 nucleotides read TGCAGTGCTAGAGATGGACTAGCGGGAGAGGCCGGGGAGCTGTTTTTT.

This clonotype was detected only a few times. V is TRBV5-5 and J is TRBJ2-3; TRBD2 matches at 9 bases. The CDR3 runs to 15 residues. Trimming cost V 4 bases and J 3 bases; bases outside gene matches: 6. In germline, CDR1 is SGHKS, CDR2 YYEKEE (reference sequence). The CDR3 nucleotides read TGTGCCAGCAGCAGGGTGCGGGGGGGGACAGATACGCAGTATTTT. This sequence encodes CASSRVRGGTDTQYF.

This clonotype was detected ten times or more. The V and J genes are TRBV5-1 and TRBJ2-1; a possible D gene is TRBD2 (6 bases). Germline V gene data show CDR1 as SGHRS and CDR2 as YFSETQ. Between the trimmed V and J ends, which lost 7 bases and 0 bases, there was a span of 8 bases. This CDR3 has 13 amino acids. The DNA of the CDR3 is TGCGCCAGCCGGGGGAGCTCCTACAATGAGCAGTTCTTC. Translating it yields CASRGSSYNEQFF.

The chain has TRBV19 and TRBJ1-6; D not resolved. Germline V gene data show CDR1 as LNHDA and CDR2 as SQIVND (reference sequence). CDR3 length: 16 amino acids. Deletions cut 6 bases from V and 6 bases from J, with 18 bases between. The CDR3 DNA sequence: TGTGCCAGTAGCCCCGGGGTTAACCGGGGTAATTCACCCCTCCACTTT. It translates to CASSPGVNRGNSPLHF. Variable domain in full (rest from reference TRBV19 and TRBJ1-6): DGGITQSPKYLFRKEGQNVTLSCEQNLNHDAMYWYRQDPGQGLRLIYYSQIVNDFQKGDIAEGYSVSREKKESFPLTVTSAQKNPTAFYLCASSPGVNRGNSPLHFGNGTRLTVT.

This clonotype was observed at least ten times. The chain recombines TRBV12-3 or TRBV12-4 with TRBJ1-6; 9 positions match TRBD1. The V and J ends lost 7 bases and 10 bases, in that order; junction bases with no gene match: 8. The CDR3 consists of 14 residues. CDR3 in DNA: TGTGCCAGCACCGTACAGGGGGCTAGGTCACCCCTCCACTTT. Its translation: CASTVQGARSPLHF.

In this sample, this clonotype turned up a few times. The rearrangement links TRBV7-8 to TRBJ1-2; weak D call: TRBD1 (5 bases). Looked up from germline, CDR1 is SGHVS and CDR2 is FQNEAQ. The CDR3 is 13 amino acids. V dropped 4 bases and J dropped 4 bases, with 10 bases sitting between them. For the CDR3, the DNA is TGTGCCAGCAGCTCCGGGACCCTCTATGGCTACACCTTC. Translating gives CASSSGTLYGYTF.

This clonotype came up once. The J gene is TRBJ2-2, the V gene TRBV30; D ambiguous. Germline lookup yields CDR1 GTSNPN and CDR2 SVGIG (reference sequence). The CDR3 consists of 11 residues. Trimming left V 3 bases short and J 5 bases short, with 4 bases between. This chain's CDR3 is CAWRRTGELFF. The CDR3 nucleotides read TGTGCCTGGAGGCGGACCGGGGAGCTGTTTTTT.

This clonotype appeared a few times. The CDR3 is CASSQSVYEQYF. As DNA, the CDR3 is TGTGCCAGCAGCCAATCGGTCTACGAGCAGTACTTC. This chain links TRBV14 with TRBJ2-7; no clear D gene. The length of the CDR3 is 12 residues. V was pared by 2 bases and J by 3 bases, with 5 bases between. The germline CDR1 and CDR2 sequences are SGHDN and FVKESK.

The V and J genes are TRBV18 and TRBJ2-2; TRBD2 agrees at 12 bases. V lost 4 bases to trimming and J lost 6 bases; unmatched junction nucleotides: 9. Germline-derived CDR1 and CDR2 are KGHSH and LQKENI. The CDR3 runs 17 residues. The CDR3 protein is CASSLNRLAGVSGELFF. The CDR3, as DNA: TGTGCCAGCTCACTAAACCGACTAGCGGGAGTCTCCGGGGAGCTGTTTTTT.

This clonotype was picked up many times. The rearrangement joins TRBV7-3 to TRBJ1-1, with D uncertain. Germline V lookup: CDR1 SGHTA, CDR2 FQGTGA. The CDR3 covers 12 residues. Trimming stripped 8 bases from V and 2 bases from J, with 9 bases between. CDR3 sequence reads: CASGFGNTEAFF. CDR3 DNA sequence: TGTGCCAGCGGATTCGGCAACACTGAAGCTTTCTTT. The complete variable domain, with remaining parts taken from reference TRBV7-3 and TRBJ1-1, reads GAGVSQTPSNKVTEKGKYVELRCDPISGHTALYWYRQSLGQGPEFLIYFQGTGAADDSGLPNDRFFAVRPEGSVSTLKIQRTERGDSAVYLCASGFGNTEAFFGQGTRLTVV.

This clonotype occurred many times. The chain recombines TRBV5-1 with TRBJ1-2; D remains unclear. The CDR3 extends over 14 amino acids. With 1 base removed from V and 4 bases from J, the gap between germline ends came to 11 bases. Germline CDR1 SGHRS, CDR2 YFSETQ. CDR3 region: CASSLTDGSYGYTF. Written as DNA, the CDR3 is TGCGCCAGCAGCTTGACGGACGGCTCCTATGGCTACACCTTC.

The sample holds a few counts of this clonotype. The chain has TRBV7-2 and TRBJ2-7; no clear D. This CDR3 spans 11 amino acids. CDR1 is SGHTA, CDR2 FQGNSA, per germline. Trimming removed 1 base from V and 5 bases from J, with 3 bases in between. CDR3 protein: CASSLVHEQYF. For the CDR3, the DNA is TGTGCCAGCAGCTTAGTCCACGAGCAGTACTTC.

This clonotype has ten or more counts. The chain combines TRBV12-3 or TRBV12-4 with TRBJ2-7, with TRBD1 matching over 8 bases. The CDR3 runs 13 residues. The V and J ends lost 1 base and 4 bases, in that order; junction bases with no gene match: 0. CDR3: CASSLGTGYEQYF. The CDR3 bases are TGTGCCAGCAGTTTAGGGACAGGGTACGAGCAGTACTTC.

The rearrangement joins TRBV2 to TRBJ2-3; D is ambiguous. Germline V gene data show CDR1 as SNHLY and CDR2 as FYNNEI. V was trimmed by 3 bases and J by 0 bases, leaving 4 bases between them. The CDR3 runs 13 residues. The CDR3 sequence is CASSDYSTDTQYF. The CDR3 nucleotides are TGTGCCAGCAGTGATTATAGCACAGATACGCAGTATTTT. The full variable domain, completed using reference TRBV2 and TRBJ2-3, is EPEVTQTPSHQVTQMGQEVILRCVPISNHLYFYWYRQILGQKVEFLVSFYNNEISEKSEIFDDQFSVERPDGSNFTLKIRSTKLEDSAMYFCASSDYSTDTQYFGPGTRLTVL.

At least ten counts were recorded for this clonotype. The chain uses TRBV20-1 and TRBJ1-2; D is ambiguous. V was shortened by 7 bases and J by 0 bases, with 12 bases between the two germline ends. In germline, CDR1 is DFQATT, CDR2 SNEGSKA (reference sequence). The CDR3 extends over 13 amino acids. CDR3 nucleotides: TGCAGTGTCCCCACCGGGACTAACTATGGCTACACCTTC. Protein: CSVPTGTNYGYTF.

This clonotype was picked up many times. The chain links TRBV9 to TRBJ1-1; no reliable D call. Trimming pared 3 bases from V and 9 bases from J, leaving 30 bases between. Per the germline V gene, CDR1 is SGDLS and CDR2 is YYNGEE. The CDR3 has 18 amino acids. The CDR3 region has the DNA TGTGCCAGCAGCGCGGGCAGGATGGGTTGGGAGGAGAGGAAAAAAGCTTTCTTT. It specifies CASSAGRMGWEERKKAFF. Complete variable domain (other parts from reference TRBV9 and TRBJ1-1): DSGVTQTPKHLITATGQRVTLRCSPRSGDLSVYWYQQSLDQGLQFLIQYYNGEERAKGNILERFSAQQFPDLHSELNLSSLELGDSALYFCASSAGRMGWEERKKAFFGQGTRLTVV.